This T cell receptor (beta chain) was identified in a study of cytotoxic CD8 clonotypes in ibrutinib-treated CLL. The data were produced by immunoSEQ multiplex PCR, yet TCRdb's version contains in-frame clones alone and is incomplete. The sample has around 19,000 clones; 64% are singletons. Trimming took 4 bases from V and 4 from J; bases not matched to a gene: 6. CDR1 and CDR2 (germline): SEHNR, FQNEAQ (reference sequence). The CDR3 extends over 16 amino acids. The clonotype was recovered from a human donor with chronic lymphocytic leukemia. This specimen was PBMCs, taken after 12 months of ibrutinib treatment. The chain is built from TRBV7-9 and TRBJ2-1, with 11 bases that match TRBD2. CDR3 protein: CASSSTSGVNYNEQFF. The CDR3 DNA follows: TGTGCCAGCAGCTCGACTAGCGGGGTTAATTACAATGAGCAGTTCTTC.